A single sample is the source of the 26 T cell receptor beta chains below, sequenced in a study of blood T cell repertoires in COVID-19 (TCRdb year 2020). Library generation was performed with the immunoSEQ multiplex PCR assay. This immuneACCESS table, as held by TCRdb, lists in-frame sequences with V and J called but not all clones. Of the missing ones, under half trace to an unresolved V gene in checked studies; the others have no known cause. In this sample the table shows under 300,000 clones, about 89% of which occur a single time. The ten largest clones capture under 2.5% of the sample. Sequenced sample: peripheral blood. The receptor set was obtained from a man aged 50 to 60 with acute or convalescent COVID-19.

The rearrangement joins TRBV5-4 to TRBJ2-1; 12 bases line up with TRBD2. In germline, CDR1 is SGHNT, CDR2 YYREEE (reference sequence). There are 15 residues in the CDR3. V was clipped by 4 bases and J by 7 bases; unmatched bases: 6. The CDR3: CASSPGLAGLNEQFF. CDR3 bases: TGTGCCAGCAGCCCCGGACTAGCGGGGTTGAATGAGCAGTTCTTC.

This chain connects TRBV18 to TRBJ1-1; 8 bases map to TRBD1. The germline V gene has CDR1 KGHSH and CDR2 LQKENI. This CDR3 comprises 15 residues. V shed 8 bases and J 1 base; nucleotides not matched to a gene: 9. The CDR3 DNA is TGTGCCAGCCTAAGACAGGGGCAGGAGAACACTGAAGCTTTCTTT. Translated, it gives CASLRQGQENTEAFF.

V gene TRBV29-1 combines with J gene TRBJ1-1; D is perhaps TRBD1 (5 bases). CDR1 is SQVTM and CDR2 is ANQGSEA in the germline V gene. The CDR3 is 14 amino acids. V gave up 4 bases and J gave up 8 bases, with 20 bases separating them. Here the CDR3 reads CSVAGLTVGQEAFF. CDR3 bases: TGCAGCGTTGCGGGTCTAACCGTTGGACAAGAAGCTTTCTTT.

The chain is built from TRBV19 and TRBJ1-2, with 12 bases matching TRBD1. The CDR3 sequence is 18 residues long. The J segment lost 1 base and the V segment lost 4 bases, leaving 10 bases of the junction unmatched. CDR1 and CDR2 from the germline V gene are LNHDA and SQIVND (reference sequence). For the CDR3, the DNA is TGTGCCAGTAGTACGACCGGGACAGGGGGCGCGGTTAACTATGGCTACACCTTC. Translation gives CASSTTGTGGAVNYGYTF.

The rearrangement joins TRBV19 to TRBJ1-1; TRBD1 might be the D (5 bases). The CDR3 is 13 residues long. The germline V gene has CDR1 LNHDA and CDR2 SQIVND (reference sequence). V dropped 3 bases and J dropped 0 bases, with 5 bases sitting between them. The CDR3 nucleotides read TGTGCCAGTAGTATGACAGTGAACACTGAAGCTTTCTTT. As protein: CASSMTVNTEAFF.

The V call is TRBV19, the J call TRBJ1-2; no clear D. Germline values: CDR1 LNHDA, CDR2 SQIVND (reference sequence). This CDR3 has 14 amino acids. Trimming took off 6 bases at V and 3 bases at J, with 14 bases between the two ends. This CDR3 reads CASRNPGRYYGYTF. CDR3 coding DNA: TGTGCCAGTAGGAACCCCGGGAGATACTATGGCTACACCTTC.

The rearrangement uses TRBV6-6 and TRBJ1-2; 7 bases are a match to TRBD1. The germline CDR1 and CDR2 sequences are MNHNY and SVGAGI (reference sequence). The CDR3 sequence is 15 residues long. The V segment lost 5 bases and the J segment 3 bases; nucleotides outside the gene matches: 9. The CDR3 protein is CASSSRQGPHYGYTF. The CDR3 nucleotides are TGTGCCAGCAGTAGTAGACAGGGACCACACTATGGCTACACCTTC.

V usage is TRBV5-1 and J usage is TRBJ1-2; 8 bases match TRBD1. This CDR3 contains 14 residues. Germline CDR1 SGHRS, CDR2 YFSETQ. The trim removed 4 bases at V and 0 bases at J, leaving 2 bases unmatched. The CDR3 nucleotides are TGCGCCAGCAGCCGGACAGGGCCTAACTATGGCTACACCTTC. Translating gives CASSRTGPNYGYTF. Complete variable domain (other parts from reference TRBV5-1 and TRBJ1-2): KAGVTQTPRYLIKTRGQQVTLSCSPISGHRSVSWYQQTPGQGLQFLFEYFSETQRNKGNFPGRFSGRQFSNSRSEMNVSTLELGDSALYLCASSRTGPNYGYTFGSGTRLTVV.

The chain joins TRBV18 to TRBJ2-7; TRBD1 matches at 7 bases. With 4 bases clipped from V and 1 base from J, the junction kept 4 bases outside the gene matches. Germline V lookup: CDR1 KGHSH, CDR2 LQKENI. CDR3 size: 14 residues. CDR3 amino acids: CASSRSGQSYEQYF. The CDR3 DNA reads as TGTGCCAGCTCACGCTCGGGACAGTCCTACGAGCAGTACTTC.

The chain uses TRBV3-1 (or the pseudogene TRBV3-2) and TRBJ1-3; 7 nucleotides match TRBD1. CDR3 length equals 14 residues. Germline lookup yields CDR1 LGHDT and CDR2 YNNKEL (reference sequence). Trimming removed 4 bases from V and 6 bases from J; junction bases left unmatched: 6. The CDR3 DNA follows: TGTGCCAGCAGCCTATACAGGGGAGTAAACACCATATATTTT. Amino acid sequence: CASSLYRGVNTIYF.

V is TRBV30 and J is TRBJ2-3; D call uncertain. Germline values: CDR1 GTSNPN, CDR2 SVGIG (reference sequence). V was shortened by 6 bases and J by 6 bases, with 13 bases between the two germline ends. The length of the CDR3 is 12 residues. The CDR3 region is CACCGSSDTQYF. The CDR3 region has the DNA TGTGCCTGCTGTGGTAGTTCGGATACGCAGTATTTT. The whole variable domain, remainder taken from reference TRBV30 and TRBJ2-3, is SQTIHQWPATLVQPVGSPLSLECTVEGTSNPNLYWYRQAAGRGLQLLFYSVGIGQISSEVPQNLSASRPQDRQFILSSKKLLLSDSGFYLCACCGSSDTQYFGPGTRLTVL.

As for this clone: The same CDR3 can be traced to other DNA sequences in this sample. The V and J genes are TRBV5-1 and TRBJ1-2; possibly TRBD1 for D (6 bases). V lost 2 bases and J 3 bases, leaving 8 bases between the germline ends. CDR3 length equals 13 residues. Germline CDR1 reads SGHRS; CDR2 reads YFSETQ. The CDR3 nucleotides read TGCGCCAGCAGCTTACAGGGAGACTATGGCTACACCTTC. Translating it yields CASSLQGDYGYTF.

This rearrangement joins TRBV5-5 to TRBJ2-1, with D tentatively TRBD1 (5 bases). Per germline, CDR1 SGHKS and CDR2 YYEKEE (reference sequence). The CDR3 has 12 amino acids. Trimming cost V 5 bases and J 12 bases, with 15 bases left between them. The CDR3 bases are TGTGCCAGCAGTTCTACAGGAAAGGGGCAGTTCTTC. As protein: CASSSTGKGQFF.

The chain couples TRBV14 to TRBJ2-7; D perhaps matches TRBD1 (6 bases). This CDR3 is built from 16 residues. Trimming took 4 bases from V and 6 from J, leaving 22 bases between them. Per germline, CDR1 SGHDN and CDR2 FVKESK. The CDR3 DNA reads TGTGCCAGCAGCCCTCCGACAGGCATCGGCTTCAGCGAGCAGTACTTC. Translation: CASSPPTGIGFSEQYF.

This sequence joins TRBV29-1 and TRBJ2-7; tentative D call: TRBD2 (6 bases). V lost 4 bases, J lost 5 bases, and 24 bases lay in between. CDR1 and CDR2 from the germline V gene are SQVTM and ANQGSEA. The CDR3 is 16 amino acids. CDR3 loop: CSVGGPGPRGTHEQYF. The CDR3 coding sequence is TGCAGCGTTGGAGGTCCGGGCCCCCGCGGGACCCACGAGCAGTACTTC.

The gene calls are TRBV5-6 and TRBJ2-7; D ambiguous. Germline CDR1 and CDR2: SGHDT and YYEEEE. Trimming took 1 base from V and 3 from J, leaving 5 bases between them. CDR3 length equals 12 residues. The CDR3, as DNA: TGTGCCAGCAGCTTGTCAGACTACGAGCAGTACTTC. Amino acid sequence: CASSLSDYEQYF.

This chain joins TRBV9 and TRBJ2-7; D may be TRBD1 (5 bases). Trimming took 4 bases from V and 0 from J, leaving 11 bases between them. The length of the CDR3 is 14 residues. The germline V gene has CDR1 SGDLS and CDR2 YYNGEE. This CDR3 reads CASSLDSHSYEQYF. In nucleotides, the CDR3 is TGTGCCAGCAGCCTAGACAGTCACTCCTACGAGCAGTACTTC.

The chain recombines TRBV2 with TRBJ1-6; TRBD1 aligns across 7 bases. V shed 8 bases and J 7 bases; nucleotides not matched to a gene: 8. Germline V gives CDR1 SNHLY, CDR2 FYNNEI. This CDR3 contains 14 residues. CDR3 DNA sequence: TGTGCCAGCTCGGGGACAGCCCCAAATTCACCCCTCCACTTT. As protein: CASSGTAPNSPLHF.

The rearrangement links TRBV29-1 to TRBJ1-2, with a possible D match to TRBD1 (6 bases). Germline V gene lookup returns CDR1 SQVTM and CDR2 ANQGSEA. The CDR3 loop spans 12 amino acids. The V and J ends lost 4 bases and 4 bases respectively, with 10 bases between them. The CDR3 DNA reads TGCAGCGTTGGAACAGGGTCCTATGGCTACACCTTC. It yields the protein CSVGTGSYGYTF.

The gene calls are TRBV5-1 and TRBJ2-2; 7 bases fit TRBD1. Germline CDR1 is SGHRS and CDR2 is YFSETQ. The CDR3 is made up of 16 amino acids. Trimming cost V 1 base and J 6 bases; bases outside gene matches: 9. The CDR3 DNA follows: TGCGCCAGCAGCTTGACCGCAGGGGGAAGAGCCGGGGAGCTGTTTTTT. Protein product: CASSLTAGGRAGELFF.

This clone was observed a single time. The CDR3 reads CAISEADLSYGYTF. In nucleotides, the CDR3 is TGTGCCATCAGTGAGGCGGACTTAAGCTATGGCTACACCTTC. The chain is built from TRBV10-3 and TRBJ1-2, with D hard to call. With 2 bases removed from V and 4 bases from J, the gap between germline ends came to 11 bases. The germline CDR1 and CDR2 sequences are ENHRY and SYGVKD. The CDR3 has 14 residues.

The rearrangement uses TRBV3-1 (or the pseudogene TRBV3-2) and TRBJ2-7; D may be TRBD1 (6 bases). V shed 0 bases and J shed 5 bases, with 14 bases lying between them. This CDR3 spans 15 amino acids. Per the germline V gene, CDR1 is LGHDT and CDR2 is YNNKEL (reference sequence). The CDR3 coding sequence is TGTGCCAGCAGCCAAGAAGTCCAGGGGTTCCACGAGCAGTACTTC. Encoded protein: CASSQEVQGFHEQYF.

The chain combines TRBV27 with TRBJ2-7, with D possibly TRBD1 on 6 matching bases. The CDR3 is 13 residues long. The V end lost 3 bases, the J end lost 5 bases, and 11 bases lay between the germline ends. Germline CDR1 is MNHEY and CDR2 is SMNVEV (reference sequence). The CDR3 sequence is CASSFSAGDEQYF. CDR3 bases: TGTGCCAGCAGTTTCTCGGCAGGGGACGAGCAGTACTTC.

This clone turned up a few times. The rearrangement links TRBV19 to TRBJ2-3; D unresolved. Germline V gene data show CDR1 as LNHDA and CDR2 as SQIVND (reference sequence). Trimming left V 7 bases short and J 6 bases short, with 11 bases between. The CDR3 extends over 12 amino acids. CDR3 loop: CASNTIGDTQYF. In DNA, the CDR3 is TGTGCCAGTAACACGATCGGGGATACGCAGTATTTT.

The J gene is TRBJ2-7, the V gene TRBV12-3 or TRBV12-4, with D maybe TRBD1 (5 bases). With 3 bases removed from V and 7 bases from J, the gap between germline ends came to 13 bases. CDR3 length: 13 residues. Here the CDR3 reads CASSFTQGWEQYF. CDR3 DNA: TGTGCCAGCAGTTTCACCCAGGGTTGGGAGCAGTACTTC.

V is TRBV5-1 and J is TRBJ1-1; D unresolved. Trimming stripped 1 base from V and 7 bases from J, with 14 bases between. Germline V gene sequence: CDR1 SGHRS, CDR2 YFSETQ. This CDR3 contains 14 residues. This CDR3 is CASSLSPSRDEAFF. The CDR3 DNA sequence: TGCGCCAGCAGCTTGAGCCCCTCCCGTGATGAAGCTTTCTTT.